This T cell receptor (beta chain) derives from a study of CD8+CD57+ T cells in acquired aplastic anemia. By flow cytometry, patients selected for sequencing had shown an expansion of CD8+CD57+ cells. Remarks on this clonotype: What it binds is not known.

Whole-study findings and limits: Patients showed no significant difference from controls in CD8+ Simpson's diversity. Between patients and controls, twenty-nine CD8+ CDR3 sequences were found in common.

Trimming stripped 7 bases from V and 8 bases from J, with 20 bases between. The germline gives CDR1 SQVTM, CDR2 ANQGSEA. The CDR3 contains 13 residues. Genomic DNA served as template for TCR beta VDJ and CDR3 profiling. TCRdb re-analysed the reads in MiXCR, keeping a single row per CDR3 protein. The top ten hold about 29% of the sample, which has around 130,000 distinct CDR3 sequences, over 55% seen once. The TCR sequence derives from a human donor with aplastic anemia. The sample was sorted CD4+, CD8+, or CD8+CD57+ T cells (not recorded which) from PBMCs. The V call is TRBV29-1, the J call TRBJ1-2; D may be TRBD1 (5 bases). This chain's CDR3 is CSAKSPGGDGYTF. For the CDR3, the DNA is TGCAGCGCCAAATCACCTGGGGGAGACGGCTACACCTTC.